This T cell receptor beta chain was documented in a study of shared clonotypes between healthy human individuals. Study-level information: Three plates each covered CD4 naive and memory; CD8 naive two, CD8 memory one.

The input for sorted-subset replicate PCRs was 150 to 200 ng DNA, about 30,000 T cell genomes. Profiled with immunoSEQ multiplex PCR; TCRdb holds only in-frame clones, not every one. Seen here are 1.5 million to 2.5 million clones, about 95% observed once, and the top ten hold less than 1.5%. Whole-study findings and limits: Clonotype sharing among donors likely depends on sequencing depth. Estimated clonotype richness was generally higher in naive than memory subsets.

CD8 cells regarded as naive lacked CD45RO, were positively chosen for CCR7, and omitted terminally differentiated effector memory CD45RA+ cells. A single count supports this clone. The antigen is unknown. Trimming removed 3 bases at V and 3 bases at J, with 16 bases between. There are 16 residues in the CDR3. Germline V gene lookup returns CDR1 WSHSY and CDR2 SAAADI. The V gene is TRBV10-2, the J gene TRBJ2-3, with TRBD2 as a possible D gene (6 bases). The specimen was naive CD8+ T cells sorted from blood. The sequence derives from a man between 18 and 29 years old in good health. CDR3 in amino acids: CASSDASVYRTDTQYF. CDR3 nucleotide sequence: TGCGCCAGCAGTGACGCTAGCGTCTATCGGACAGATACGCAGTATTTT.